This entry lists 18 T cell receptor beta chains sequenced from one sample in a study of T cell repertoires in cytomegalovirus infection. In TCRdb, the reads were re-called with MiXCR into one record per CDR3 protein. This table holds roughly 120,000 distinct CDR3 sequences, under 30% found once. Antigen specificity for these receptors is unknown. The specimen was CD8+ T cells from cultured PBMCs, collected from culture after CMV antigen stimulation. These receptors came from a human donor in good health (CMV status not recorded). Some clones in this sample may be carry-over from other donors' samples.

This clonotype was counted at least ten times. The chain joins TRBV11-2 to TRBJ2-7; 7 bases are a match to TRBD2. The V and J ends lost 3 bases and 3 bases, in that order; junction bases with no gene match: 2. The germline CDR1 and CDR2 sequences are SGHAT and FQNNGV. The CDR3 spans 13 residues. The CDR3: CASSLGGDYEQYF. CDR3 in DNA: TGTGCCAGCAGCTTGGGAGGGGACTACGAGCAGTACTTC.

The chain is built from TRBV10-3 and TRBJ2-7; 8 bases line up with TRBD2. The junction had 4 bases not matched to a gene; V was cut back by 0 bases and J by 0 bases. The CDR3 runs 16 residues. The germline CDR1 and CDR2 sequences are ENHRY and SYGVKD. The CDR3 loop reads CAISESGGGYSYEQYF. The CDR3 DNA follows: TGTGCCATCAGTGAGTCAGGCGGGGGGTACTCCTACGAGCAGTACTTC.

This clonotype occurred a few times. The chain couples TRBV6-6 to TRBJ2-7; weak D call: TRBD1 (5 bases). The CDR3 is 15 residues long. V was shortened by 0 bases and J by 0 bases, with 9 bases between the two germline ends. The V gene's germline CDR1 is MNHNY and CDR2 SVGAGI (reference sequence). CDR3 DNA sequence: TGTGCCAGCAGTTACTCCGGACAAGTCTCCTACGAGCAGTACTTC. This sequence encodes CASSYSGQVSYEQYF.

This clonotype has a count of ten or more. The V and J genes are TRBV7-2 and TRBJ2-4, with 8 bases identical to TRBD2. The germline V gene encodes CDR1 SGHTA and CDR2 FQGNSA. The trim removed 1 base at V and 1 base at J, leaving 6 bases unmatched. This CDR3 is 17 amino acids long. Written as DNA, the CDR3 is TGTGCCAGCAGCTTAGTGGCTAGCGGGTCTGCCAAAAACATTCAGTACTTC. Protein sequence: CASSLVASGSAKNIQYF.

This clonotype was counted at least ten times. This chain connects TRBV19 to TRBJ1-1; no reliable D call. The V end lost 5 bases, the J end lost 1 base, and 8 bases lay between the germline ends. The CDR3 runs to 13 residues. From germline, CDR1 is LNHDA and CDR2 SQIVND (reference sequence). The CDR3 bases are TGTGCCAGTAGTCTAGGAGGGAACACTGAAGCTTTCTTT. It specifies CASSLGGNTEAFF.

The V call is TRBV5-4, the J call TRBJ1-5; D might be TRBD1 (5 bases). Germline V gene sequence: CDR1 SGHNT, CDR2 YYREEE (reference sequence). Trimming shortened V by 2 bases and J by 6 bases, and 12 bases separated the two germline ends. The CDR3 runs to 14 residues. The CDR3 spells CASSFEGDGQPQHF. In nucleotides, the CDR3 is TGTGCCAGCAGCTTTGAAGGGGACGGTCAGCCCCAGCATTTT. Combining the CDR3 with reference TRBV5-4 and TRBJ1-5 gives the whole variable domain ETGVTQSPTHLIKTRGQQVTLRCSSQSGHNTVSWYQQALGQGPQFIFQYYREEENGRGNFPPRFSGLQFPNYSSELNVNALELDDSALYLCASSFEGDGQPQHFGDGTRLSIL.

The V and J genes are TRBV20-1 and TRBJ2-3; 11 bases align to TRBD2. Germline V gives CDR1 DFQATT, CDR2 SNEGSKA (reference sequence). The length of the CDR3 is 18 residues. V dropped 5 bases and J dropped 1; count of bases not matched to a gene: 14. CDR3 DNA sequence: TGCAGTGCTGCGGGGCTAGCGGGGGGCCGAGCAGGCACAGATACGCAGTATTTT. The encoded protein is CSAAGLAGGRAGTDTQYF.

There are many counts of this clonotype. This CDR3 reads CASRRRGQGNNEQFF. The CDR3 bases are TGTGCCAGCAGGCGAAGGGGACAGGGAAACAATGAGCAGTTCTTC. The V and J genes are TRBV28 and TRBJ2-1; 9 bases align to TRBD1. After removal of 6 bases from V and 5 bases from J, the junction contained 8 bases not matched to a gene. The germline gives CDR1 MDHEN, CDR2 SYDVKM. There are 15 residues in the CDR3.

The table lists this clonotype with a few counts. The chain employs TRBV19 and TRBJ1-2, with D perhaps matching TRBD1 (5 bases). V was clipped by 2 bases and J by 6 bases, with 13 bases between them. Germline V gives CDR1 LNHDA, CDR2 SQIVND (reference sequence). The CDR3 consists of 14 residues. The CDR3 region is CASSIFPDSHGYTF. CDR3 coding DNA: TGTGCCAGTAGTATATTTCCCGACAGCCATGGCTACACCTTC.

This clonotype has more than one count but fewer than ten. This chain joins TRBV6-1 and TRBJ1-1; TRBD1 might be the D (6 bases). This CDR3 has 15 amino acids. Trimming stripped 7 bases from V and 1 base from J, with 16 bases between. Germline lookup yields CDR1 MNHNS and CDR2 SASEGT. CDR3 nucleotides: TGTGCCAGCACCCGAACCCGGACAGAGAACACTGAAGCTTTCTTT. Protein: CASTRTRTENTEAFF.

V gene TRBV11-1 combines with J gene TRBJ1-1; unclear D gene. The germline CDR1 and CDR2 sequences are SGHAT and FQDESV (reference sequence). The CDR3 is 15 amino acids. Trimming removed 5 bases at V and 0 bases at J, with 13 bases between. The CDR3 spells CASSHVEGLNTEAFF. The CDR3 DNA follows: TGTGCCAGCAGCCACGTCGAAGGATTGAACACTGAAGCTTTCTTT.

The chain joins TRBV12-3 or TRBV12-4 to TRBJ1-1; D may be TRBD1 (6 bases). The CDR3 length is 15 residues. Trimming shortened V by 8 bases and J by 0 bases, and 16 bases separated the two germline ends. CDR3 sequence: CASSRGGALNTEAFF. The CDR3 nucleotides read TGTGCCAGCTCCCGGGGGGGGGCGTTGAACACTGAAGCTTTCTTT.

The chain uses TRBV5-6 and TRBJ2-1, with TRBD1 matching over 8 bases. Germline V gene data show CDR1 as SGHDT and CDR2 as YYEEEE. This CDR3 contains 16 residues. Trimming took 0 bases from V and 7 from J; bases not matched to a gene: 9. The CDR3 coding sequence is TGTGCCAGCAGCTTGGCCTTGACAGGGGCTAAGAATGAGCAGTTCTTC. Its translation is CASSLALTGAKNEQFF.

The chain is built from TRBV19 and TRBJ1-4; 8 bases are shared with TRBD1. From germline, CDR1 is LNHDA and CDR2 SQIVND (reference sequence). V shed 5 bases and J 7 bases; nucleotides not matched to a gene: 3. The CDR3 consists of 13 residues. The chain's CDR3 is CASSARGLEKLFF. DNA for the CDR3: TGTGCCAGTAGTGCCAGGGGGCTTGAAAAACTGTTTTTT.

The chain recombines TRBV7-9 with TRBJ2-3; weak D call: TRBD1 (5 bases). Trimming stripped 5 bases from V and 0 bases from J, with 12 bases between. Germline CDR1 reads SEHNR; CDR2 reads FQNEAQ (reference sequence). The CDR3 is 15 amino acids. The DNA for the CDR3 is TGTGCCAGCAGCGACGACAGCCCTAGCACAGATACGCAGTATTTT. Protein sequence: CASSDDSPSTDTQYF.

This chain connects TRBV5-4 to TRBJ1-1; 9 bases are a match to TRBD1. Unmatched junction bases numbered 2, after V lost 7 bases and J lost 4 bases. The CDR3 spans 12 residues. Per germline, CDR1 SGHNT and CDR2 YYREEE (reference sequence). CDR3 sequence: CASGQGSTEAFF. The CDR3 coding sequence is TGTGCCAGCGGACAGGGGAGCACTGAAGCTTTCTTT.

This clonotype came up many times. The V gene is TRBV7-3, the J gene TRBJ2-1; TRBD1 aligns across 7 bases. The germline CDR1 and CDR2 sequences are SGHTA and FQGTGA. The CDR3 totals 15 residues. J gave up 8 bases and V 2 bases, and 9 bases lay outside the gene matches. CDR3 region: CASSLGWTGTDEQFF. In nucleotides, the CDR3 is TGTGCCAGCAGCTTAGGCTGGACAGGTACCGATGAGCAGTTCTTC.

This clonotype occurred a few times. The chain recombines TRBV12-3 or TRBV12-4 with TRBJ2-1, with a weak D call TRBD1 (5 bases). V was trimmed by 3 bases and J by 7 bases, leaving 13 bases between them. There are 14 residues in the CDR3. CDR3: CASSLQGRVNEQFF. The CDR3 DNA follows: TGTGCCAGCAGTTTGCAAGGCAGGGTAAATGAGCAGTTCTTC.